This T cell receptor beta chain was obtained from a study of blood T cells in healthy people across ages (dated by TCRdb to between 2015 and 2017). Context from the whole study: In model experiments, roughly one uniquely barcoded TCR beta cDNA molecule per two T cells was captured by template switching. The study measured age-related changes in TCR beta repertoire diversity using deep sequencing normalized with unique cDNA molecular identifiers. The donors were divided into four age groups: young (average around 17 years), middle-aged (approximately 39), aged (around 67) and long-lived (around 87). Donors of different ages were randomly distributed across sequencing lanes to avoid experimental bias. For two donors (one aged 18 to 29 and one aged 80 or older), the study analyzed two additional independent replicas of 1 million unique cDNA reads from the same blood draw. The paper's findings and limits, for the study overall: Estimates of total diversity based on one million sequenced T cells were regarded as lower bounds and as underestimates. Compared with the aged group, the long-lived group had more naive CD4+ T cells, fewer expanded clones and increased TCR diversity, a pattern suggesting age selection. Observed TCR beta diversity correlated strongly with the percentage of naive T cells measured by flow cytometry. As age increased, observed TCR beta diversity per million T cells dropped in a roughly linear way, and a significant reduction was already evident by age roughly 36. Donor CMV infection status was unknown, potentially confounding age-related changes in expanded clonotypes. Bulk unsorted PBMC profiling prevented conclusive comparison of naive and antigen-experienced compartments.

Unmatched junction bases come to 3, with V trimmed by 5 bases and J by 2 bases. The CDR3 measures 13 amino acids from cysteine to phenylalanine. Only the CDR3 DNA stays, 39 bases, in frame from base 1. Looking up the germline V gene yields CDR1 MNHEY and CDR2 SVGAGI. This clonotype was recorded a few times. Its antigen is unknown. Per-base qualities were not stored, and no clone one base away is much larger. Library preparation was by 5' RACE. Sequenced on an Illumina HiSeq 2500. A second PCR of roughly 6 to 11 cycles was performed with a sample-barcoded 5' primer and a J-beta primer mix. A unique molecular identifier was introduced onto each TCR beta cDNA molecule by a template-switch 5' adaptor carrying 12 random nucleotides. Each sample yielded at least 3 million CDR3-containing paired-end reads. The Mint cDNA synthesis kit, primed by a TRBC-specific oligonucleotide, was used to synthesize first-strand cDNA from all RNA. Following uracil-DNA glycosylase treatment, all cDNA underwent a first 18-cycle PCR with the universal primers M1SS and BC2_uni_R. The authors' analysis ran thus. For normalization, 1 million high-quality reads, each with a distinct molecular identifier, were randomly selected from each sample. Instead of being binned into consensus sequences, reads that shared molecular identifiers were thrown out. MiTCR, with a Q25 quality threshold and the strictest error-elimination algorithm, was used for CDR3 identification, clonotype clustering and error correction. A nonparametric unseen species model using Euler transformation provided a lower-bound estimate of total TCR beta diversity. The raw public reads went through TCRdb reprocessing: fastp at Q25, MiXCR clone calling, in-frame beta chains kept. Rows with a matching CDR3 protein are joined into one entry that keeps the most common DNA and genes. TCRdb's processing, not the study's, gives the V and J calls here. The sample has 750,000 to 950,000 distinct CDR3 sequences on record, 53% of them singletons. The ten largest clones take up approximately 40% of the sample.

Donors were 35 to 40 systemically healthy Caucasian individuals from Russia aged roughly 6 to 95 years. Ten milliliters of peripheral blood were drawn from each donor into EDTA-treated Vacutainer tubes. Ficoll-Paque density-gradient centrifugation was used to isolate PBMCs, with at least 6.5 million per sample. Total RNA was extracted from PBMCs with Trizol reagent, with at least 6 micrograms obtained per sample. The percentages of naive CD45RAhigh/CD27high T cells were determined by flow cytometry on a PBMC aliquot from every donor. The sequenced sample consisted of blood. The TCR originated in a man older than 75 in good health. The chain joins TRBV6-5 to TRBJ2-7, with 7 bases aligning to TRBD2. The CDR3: CASSTGTTYEQYF. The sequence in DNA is TGTGCCAGCAGTACCGGGACTACCTACGAGCAGTACTTC.